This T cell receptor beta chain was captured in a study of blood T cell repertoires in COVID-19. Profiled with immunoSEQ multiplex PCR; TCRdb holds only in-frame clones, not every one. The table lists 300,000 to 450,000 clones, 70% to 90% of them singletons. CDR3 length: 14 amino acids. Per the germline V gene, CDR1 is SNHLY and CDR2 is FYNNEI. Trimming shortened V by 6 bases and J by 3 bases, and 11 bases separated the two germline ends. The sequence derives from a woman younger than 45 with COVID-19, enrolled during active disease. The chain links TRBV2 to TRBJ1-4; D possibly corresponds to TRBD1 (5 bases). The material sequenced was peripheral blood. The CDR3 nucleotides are TGTGCCAGCAGGACAGCCGCAGCTAATGAAAAACTGTTTTTT. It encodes CASRTAAANEKLFF.